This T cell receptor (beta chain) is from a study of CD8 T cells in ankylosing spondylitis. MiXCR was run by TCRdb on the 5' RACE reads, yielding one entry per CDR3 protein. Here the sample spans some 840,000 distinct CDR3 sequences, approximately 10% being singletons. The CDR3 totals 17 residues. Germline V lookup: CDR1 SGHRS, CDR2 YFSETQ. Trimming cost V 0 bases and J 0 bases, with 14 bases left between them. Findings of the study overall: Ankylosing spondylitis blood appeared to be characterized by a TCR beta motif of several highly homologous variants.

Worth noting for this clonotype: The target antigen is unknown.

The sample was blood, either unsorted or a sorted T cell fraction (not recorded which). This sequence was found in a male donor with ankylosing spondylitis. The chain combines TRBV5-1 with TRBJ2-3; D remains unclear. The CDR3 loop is CASSLAGVPASTDTQYF. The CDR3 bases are TGCGCCAGCAGCTTGGCTGGGGTGCCAGCTAGCACAGATACGCAGTATTTT.